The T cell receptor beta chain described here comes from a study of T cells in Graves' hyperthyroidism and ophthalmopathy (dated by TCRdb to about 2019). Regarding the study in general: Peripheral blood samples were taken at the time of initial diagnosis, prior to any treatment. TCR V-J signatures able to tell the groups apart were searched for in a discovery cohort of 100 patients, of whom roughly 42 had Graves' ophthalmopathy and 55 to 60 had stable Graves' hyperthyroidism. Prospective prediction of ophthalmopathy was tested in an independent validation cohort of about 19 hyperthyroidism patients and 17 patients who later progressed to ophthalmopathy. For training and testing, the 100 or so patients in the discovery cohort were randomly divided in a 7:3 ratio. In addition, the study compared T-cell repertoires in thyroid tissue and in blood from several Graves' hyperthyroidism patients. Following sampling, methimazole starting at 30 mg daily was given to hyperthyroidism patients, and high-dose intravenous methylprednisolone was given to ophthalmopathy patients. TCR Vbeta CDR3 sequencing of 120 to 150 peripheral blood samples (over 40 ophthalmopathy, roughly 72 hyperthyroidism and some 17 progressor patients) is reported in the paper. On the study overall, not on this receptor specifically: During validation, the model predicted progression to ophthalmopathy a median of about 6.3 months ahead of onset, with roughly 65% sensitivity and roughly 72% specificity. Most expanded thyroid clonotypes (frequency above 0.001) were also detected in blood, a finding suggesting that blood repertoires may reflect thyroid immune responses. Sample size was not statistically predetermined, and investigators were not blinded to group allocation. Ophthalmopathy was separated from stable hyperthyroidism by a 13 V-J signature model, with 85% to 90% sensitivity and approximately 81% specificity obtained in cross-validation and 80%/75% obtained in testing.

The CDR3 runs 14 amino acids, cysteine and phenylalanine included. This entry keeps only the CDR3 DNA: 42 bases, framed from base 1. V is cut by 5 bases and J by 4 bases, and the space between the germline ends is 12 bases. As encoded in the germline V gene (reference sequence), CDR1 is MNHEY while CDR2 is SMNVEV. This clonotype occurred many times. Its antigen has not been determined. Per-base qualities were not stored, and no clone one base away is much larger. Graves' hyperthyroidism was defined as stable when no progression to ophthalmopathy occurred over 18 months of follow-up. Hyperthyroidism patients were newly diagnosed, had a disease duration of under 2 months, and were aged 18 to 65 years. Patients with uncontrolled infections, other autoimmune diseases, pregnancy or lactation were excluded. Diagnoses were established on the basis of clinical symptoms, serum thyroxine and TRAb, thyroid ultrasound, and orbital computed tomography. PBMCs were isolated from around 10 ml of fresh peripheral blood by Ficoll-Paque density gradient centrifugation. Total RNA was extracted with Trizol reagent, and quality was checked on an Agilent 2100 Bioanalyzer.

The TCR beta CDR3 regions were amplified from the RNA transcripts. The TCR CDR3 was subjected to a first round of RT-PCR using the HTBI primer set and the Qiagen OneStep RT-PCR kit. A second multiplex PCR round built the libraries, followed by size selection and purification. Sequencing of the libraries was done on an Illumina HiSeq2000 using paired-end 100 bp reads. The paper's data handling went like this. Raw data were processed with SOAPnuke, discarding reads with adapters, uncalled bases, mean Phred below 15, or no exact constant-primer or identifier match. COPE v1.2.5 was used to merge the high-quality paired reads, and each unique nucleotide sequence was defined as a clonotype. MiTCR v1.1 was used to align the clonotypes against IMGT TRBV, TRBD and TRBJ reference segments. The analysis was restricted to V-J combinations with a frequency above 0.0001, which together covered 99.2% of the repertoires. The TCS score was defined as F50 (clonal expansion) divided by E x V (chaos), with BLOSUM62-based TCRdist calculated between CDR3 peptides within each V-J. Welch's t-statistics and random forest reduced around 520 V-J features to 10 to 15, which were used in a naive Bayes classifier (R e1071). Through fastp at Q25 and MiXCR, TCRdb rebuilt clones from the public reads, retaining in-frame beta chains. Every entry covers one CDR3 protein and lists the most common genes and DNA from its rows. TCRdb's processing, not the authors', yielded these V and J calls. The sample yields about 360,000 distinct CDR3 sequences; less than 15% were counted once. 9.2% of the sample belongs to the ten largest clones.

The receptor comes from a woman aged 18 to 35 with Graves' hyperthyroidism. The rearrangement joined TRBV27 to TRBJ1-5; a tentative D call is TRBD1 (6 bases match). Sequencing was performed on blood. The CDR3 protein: CASSVIGGNQPQHF. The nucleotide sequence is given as TGTGCCAGCAGTGTAATAGGGGGAAATCAGCCCCAGCATTTT.